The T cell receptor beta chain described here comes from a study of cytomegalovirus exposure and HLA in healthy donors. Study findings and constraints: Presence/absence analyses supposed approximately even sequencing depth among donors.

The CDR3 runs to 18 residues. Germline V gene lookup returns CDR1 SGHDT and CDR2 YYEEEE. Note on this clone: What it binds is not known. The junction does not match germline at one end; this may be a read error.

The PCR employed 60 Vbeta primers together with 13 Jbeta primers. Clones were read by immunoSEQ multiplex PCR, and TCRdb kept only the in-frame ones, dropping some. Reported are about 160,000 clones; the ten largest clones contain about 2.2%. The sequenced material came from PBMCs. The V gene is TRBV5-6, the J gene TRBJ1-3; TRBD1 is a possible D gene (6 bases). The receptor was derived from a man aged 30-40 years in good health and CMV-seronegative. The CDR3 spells CASSSYRLDSKSGTTIYF. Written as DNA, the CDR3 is TGTGCCAGCAGCTCCTACCGCTTGGACAGCAAGTCTGGAACCACCATATATTTT.